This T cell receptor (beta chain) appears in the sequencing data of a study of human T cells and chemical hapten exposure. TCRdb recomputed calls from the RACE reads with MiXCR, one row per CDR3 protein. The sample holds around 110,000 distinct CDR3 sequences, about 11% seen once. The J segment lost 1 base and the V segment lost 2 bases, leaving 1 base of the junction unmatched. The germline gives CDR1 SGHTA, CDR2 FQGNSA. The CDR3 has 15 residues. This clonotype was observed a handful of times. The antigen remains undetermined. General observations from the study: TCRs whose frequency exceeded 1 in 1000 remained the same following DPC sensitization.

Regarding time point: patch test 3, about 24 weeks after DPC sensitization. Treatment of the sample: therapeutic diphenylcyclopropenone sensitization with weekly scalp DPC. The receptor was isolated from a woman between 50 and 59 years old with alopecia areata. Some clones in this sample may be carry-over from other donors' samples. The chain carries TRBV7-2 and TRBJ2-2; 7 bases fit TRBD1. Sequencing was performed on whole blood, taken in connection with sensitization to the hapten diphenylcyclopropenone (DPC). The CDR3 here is CASSLRTGNTGELFF. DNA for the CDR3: TGTGCCAGCAGCTTACGGACAGGGAACACCGGGGAGCTGTTTTTT.